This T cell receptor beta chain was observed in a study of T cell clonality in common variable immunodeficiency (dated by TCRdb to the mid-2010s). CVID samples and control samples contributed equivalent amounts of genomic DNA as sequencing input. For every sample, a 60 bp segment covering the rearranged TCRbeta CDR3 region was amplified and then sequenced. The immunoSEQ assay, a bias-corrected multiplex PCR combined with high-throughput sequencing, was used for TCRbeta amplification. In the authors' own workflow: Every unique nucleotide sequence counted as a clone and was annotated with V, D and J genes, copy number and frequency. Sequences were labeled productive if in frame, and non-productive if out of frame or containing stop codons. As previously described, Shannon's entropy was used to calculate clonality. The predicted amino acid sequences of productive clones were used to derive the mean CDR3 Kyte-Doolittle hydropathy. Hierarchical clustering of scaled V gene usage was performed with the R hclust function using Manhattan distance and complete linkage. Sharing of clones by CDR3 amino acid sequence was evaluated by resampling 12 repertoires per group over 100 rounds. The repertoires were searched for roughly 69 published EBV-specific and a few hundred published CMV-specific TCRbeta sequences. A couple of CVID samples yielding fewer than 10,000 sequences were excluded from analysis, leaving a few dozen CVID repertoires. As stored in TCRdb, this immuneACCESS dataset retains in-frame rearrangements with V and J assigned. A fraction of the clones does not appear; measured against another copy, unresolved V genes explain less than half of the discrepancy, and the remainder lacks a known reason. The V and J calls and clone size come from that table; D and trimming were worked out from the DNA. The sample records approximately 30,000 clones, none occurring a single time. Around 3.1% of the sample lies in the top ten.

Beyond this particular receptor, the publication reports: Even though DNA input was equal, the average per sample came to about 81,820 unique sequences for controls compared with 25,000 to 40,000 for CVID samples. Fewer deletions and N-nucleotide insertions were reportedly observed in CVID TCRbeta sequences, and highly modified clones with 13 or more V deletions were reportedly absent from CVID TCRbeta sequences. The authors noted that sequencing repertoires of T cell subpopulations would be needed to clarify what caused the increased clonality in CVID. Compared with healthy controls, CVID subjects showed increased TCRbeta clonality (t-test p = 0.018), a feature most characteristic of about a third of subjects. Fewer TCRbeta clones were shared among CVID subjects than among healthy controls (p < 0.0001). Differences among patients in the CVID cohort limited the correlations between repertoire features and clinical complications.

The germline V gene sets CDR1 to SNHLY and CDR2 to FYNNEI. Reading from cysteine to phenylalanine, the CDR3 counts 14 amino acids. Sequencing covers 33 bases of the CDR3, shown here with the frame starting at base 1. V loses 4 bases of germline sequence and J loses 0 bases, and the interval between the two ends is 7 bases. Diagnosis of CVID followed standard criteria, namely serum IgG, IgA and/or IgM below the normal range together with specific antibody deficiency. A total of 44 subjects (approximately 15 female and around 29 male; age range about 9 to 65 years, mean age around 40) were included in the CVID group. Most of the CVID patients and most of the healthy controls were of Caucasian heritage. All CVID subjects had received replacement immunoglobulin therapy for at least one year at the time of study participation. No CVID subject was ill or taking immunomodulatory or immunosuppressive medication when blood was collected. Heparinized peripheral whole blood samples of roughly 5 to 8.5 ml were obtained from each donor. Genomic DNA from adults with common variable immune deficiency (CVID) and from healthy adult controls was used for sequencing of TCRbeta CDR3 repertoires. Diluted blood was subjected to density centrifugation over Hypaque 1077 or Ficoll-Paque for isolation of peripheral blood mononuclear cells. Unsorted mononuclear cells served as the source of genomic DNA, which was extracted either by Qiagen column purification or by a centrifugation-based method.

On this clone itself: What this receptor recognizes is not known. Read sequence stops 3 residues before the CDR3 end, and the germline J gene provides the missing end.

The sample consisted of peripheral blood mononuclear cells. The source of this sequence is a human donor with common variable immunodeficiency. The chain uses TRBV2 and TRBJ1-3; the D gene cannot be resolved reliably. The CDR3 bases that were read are TGTGCCAGCAGTGCACAGAGCTCTGGAAACACC. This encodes CASSAQSSGNT. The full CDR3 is CASSAQSSGNTIYF.